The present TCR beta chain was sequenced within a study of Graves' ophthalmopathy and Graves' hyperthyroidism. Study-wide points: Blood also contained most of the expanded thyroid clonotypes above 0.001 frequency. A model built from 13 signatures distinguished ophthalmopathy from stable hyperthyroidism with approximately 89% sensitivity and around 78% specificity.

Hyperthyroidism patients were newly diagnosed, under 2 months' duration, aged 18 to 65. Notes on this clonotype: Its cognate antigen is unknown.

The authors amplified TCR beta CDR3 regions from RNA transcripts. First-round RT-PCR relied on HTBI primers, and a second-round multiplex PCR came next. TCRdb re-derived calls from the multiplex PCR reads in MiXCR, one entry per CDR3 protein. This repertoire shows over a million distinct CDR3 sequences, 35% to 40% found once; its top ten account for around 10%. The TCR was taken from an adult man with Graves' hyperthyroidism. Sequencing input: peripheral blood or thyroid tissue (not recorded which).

Here the CDR3 DNA reads TGCGCCAGCGGCTGCAGCGGGAGCGCCTACGAGCAGTACTTC. It is translated as CASGCSGSAYEQYF. The J gene is TRBJ2-7, the V gene TRBV5-1, with TRBD2 matching over 8 bases. This CDR3 region has 14 residues. CDR1 and CDR2 from the germline V gene are SGHRS and YFSETQ. Trimming at V came to 7 bases and at J to 2 bases, leaving 8 bases not matched to a gene. Complete variable domain (other parts from reference TRBV5-1 and TRBJ2-7): KAGVTQTPRYLIKTRGQQVTLSCSPISGHRSVSWYQQTPGQGLQFLFEYFSETQRNKGNFPGRFSGRQFSNSRSEMNVSTLELGDSALYLCASGCSGSAYEQYFGPGTRLTVT.